This T cell receptor beta chain derives from a study of cytomegalovirus exposure and HLA in healthy donors. The CDR3 has 15 residues. Trimming cost V 6 bases and J 2 bases, with 14 bases left between them. The germline V gene encodes CDR1 SNHLY and CDR2 FYNNEI. TCRdb keeps only in-frame clones here, not all; method: immunoSEQ multiplex PCR. This repertoire shows roughly 120,000 clones, around 88% found once; its top ten account for about 1.8%. The chain joins TRBV2 to TRBJ2-1; a weak D match, TRBD2 (5 bases). The material sequenced was PBMCs. The TCR sequence derives from a man between 18 and 29 years old in good health and CMV-seronegative. CDR3 sequence reads: CASRFESGPYNEQFF. CDR3 DNA: TGTGCCAGCAGGTTTGAAAGCGGCCCCTACAATGAGCAGTTCTTC.